These 25 T cell receptor beta chains were all obtained from the same sample, sequenced in a study of breast tumors, draining lymph nodes, adjacent tissues. TCRdb reanalysed the multiplex PCR reads using MiXCR and keeps one entry per CDR3 protein. The data show tens of thousands of distinct CDR3 sequences, with 60% to 70% seen just once and about 22% held by the top ten. Sequenced: tumor-adjacent breast tissue. The receptors were gathered from a female donor with breast cancer. Some clones in this sample may be carry-over from other donors' samples.

V and J are TRBV20-1 and TRBJ2-5; no clear D gene. Germline V gene sequence: CDR1 DFQATT, CDR2 SNEGSKA (reference sequence). Trimming removed 2 bases from V and 5 bases from J, with 3 bases in between. CDR3 size: 10 residues. The CDR3 protein is CSARHETQYF. The CDR3, as DNA: TGCAGTGCTAGACATGAGACCCAGTACTTC.

This clonotype was counted a single time. Written as DNA, the CDR3 is TGTGCCTCCGGGGGGGTACGGCAGCCCCAGCATTTT. Amino acids: CASGGVRQPQHF. The chain uses TRBV9 and TRBJ1-5, with D perhaps matching TRBD1 (5 bases). CDR1 is SGDLS and CDR2 is YYNGEE in the germline V gene. The CDR3 consists of 12 residues. Between the trimmed V and J ends, which lost 10 bases and 7 bases, there was a span of 15 bases.

The V and J genes are TRBV6-1 and TRBJ2-7; 9 nucleotides line up with TRBD1. The germline gives CDR1 MNHNS, CDR2 SASEGT. Trimming cost V 4 bases and J 2 bases; bases outside gene matches: 6. The CDR3 sequence is 15 residues long. The CDR3, as DNA: TGTGCCAGCAGTGTTGGACAGGGGCCTACCTACGAGCAGTACTTC. It encodes CASSVGQGPTYEQYF.

Remarks on this clonotype: The conserved closing phenylalanine or tryptophan is absent in this CDR3, likely reflecting a read error. The chain has TRBV7-3 and TRBJ2-7; TRBD2 might be the D (5 bases). Germline V gene lookup returns CDR1 SGHTA and CDR2 FQGTGA. This CDR3 has 15 residues. CDR3 loop: CACSLYVGEGYEQYL. The CDR3 DNA reads as TGTGCCTGCAGCTTATACGTGGGAGAAGGCTACGAGCAGTACCTC.

This chain uses TRBV7-9 with TRBJ2-7, with 10 nucleotides matching TRBD1. This CDR3 comprises 15 residues. V trimming: 1 base; J trimming: 5 bases; junction bases outside the gene matches: 5. Germline V gene lookup returns CDR1 SEHNR and CDR2 FQNEAQ (reference sequence). In DNA, the CDR3 is TGTGCCAGCAGCTTAGGAGGTGGACAGGGGGACGAGCAGTACTTC. This translates into CASSLGGGQGDEQYF.

This CDR3 is CSASPAQSSGNTIYF. The CDR3 region has the DNA TGCAGTGCTAGCCCAGCCCAGAGCTCTGGAAACACCATATATTTT. The chain links TRBV20-1 to TRBJ1-3; unclear D gene. Germline V gene sequence: CDR1 DFQATT, CDR2 SNEGSKA (reference sequence). This CDR3 has 15 residues. Deletions cut 3 bases from V and 0 bases from J, with 12 bases between.

V usage is TRBV7-9 and J usage is TRBJ2-2, with D perhaps matching TRBD1 (6 bases). The V end was cut by 6 bases, the J end by 2 bases, with 10 bases between. Germline-derived CDR1 and CDR2 are SEHNR and FQNEAQ (reference sequence). The length of the CDR3 is 14 residues. CDR3: CASSPQGNTGELFF. The CDR3 DNA reads as TGTGCCAGCAGTCCACAGGGAAACACCGGGGAGCTGTTTTTT.

This clonotype was counted between two and nine times. V gene TRBV3-1 combines with J gene TRBJ2-1; 7 bases map to TRBD2. This CDR3 has 16 amino acids. Germline V gene sequence: CDR1 LGHDT, CDR2 YNNKEL (reference sequence). V dropped 4 bases and J dropped 4; count of bases not matched to a gene: 10. CDR3 sequence reads: CASSRSWGGGYNEQFF. The DNA of the CDR3 is TGTGCCAGCAGCCGCTCGTGGGGGGGGGGTTACAATGAGCAGTTCTTC.

CDR3 sequence reads: CASSRTGAGNSPLHF. The CDR3 bases are TGTGCCAGCAGTCGGACAGGGGCCGGGAATTCACCCCTCCACTTT. The chain uses TRBV2 and TRBJ1-6, with 9 bases fitting TRBD1. Germline CDR1 reads SNHLY; CDR2 reads FYNNEI. The CDR3 totals 15 residues. After removal of 5 bases from V and 7 bases from J, the junction contained 6 bases not matched to a gene.

This clonotype was observed once. This chain links TRBV6-1 with TRBJ1-2; no clear D. This CDR3 contains 17 residues. The ends were cut back, 2 bases at V and 6 bases at J, with 22 bases in the middle. CDR1 MNHNS and CDR2 SASEGT come from the germline V gene. The CDR3 here is CASSETWGSRVFDGYTF. The CDR3 bases are TGTGCCAGCAGTGAAACTTGGGGTTCCAGAGTTTTCGATGGCTACACCTTC.

The chain combines TRBV19 with TRBJ1-2; 8 positions agree with TRBD1. CDR1 is LNHDA, CDR2 SQIVND, per germline (reference sequence). This CDR3 has 17 amino acids. V dropped 1 base and J dropped 4; count of bases not matched to a gene: 11. This chain's CDR3 is CASSIGGPGQDAYGYTF. The CDR3 DNA sequence: TGTGCCAGTAGTATAGGGGGGCCGGGACAGGACGCCTATGGCTACACCTTC. The complete variable domain, with remaining parts taken from reference TRBV19 and TRBJ1-2, reads DGGITQSPKYLFRKEGQNVTLSCEQNLNHDAMYWYRQDPGQGLRLIYYSQIVNDFQKGDIAEGYSVSREKKESFPLTVTSAQKNPTAFYLCASSIGGPGQDAYGYTFGSGTRLTVV.

The chain employs TRBV20-1 and TRBJ2-7; 7 bases match TRBD1. V lost 6 bases, J lost 0 bases, and 8 bases stayed unmatched. Germline CDR1 DFQATT, CDR2 SNEGSKA (reference sequence). The CDR3 spans 14 residues. CDR3 loop: CSARDRGISYEQYF. Here the CDR3 DNA reads TGCAGTGCCAGGGACAGAGGGATCTCCTACGAGCAGTACTTC.

V usage is TRBV4-2 and J usage is TRBJ2-1; 10 positions match TRBD1. Per the germline V gene, CDR1 is LGHNA and CDR2 is YNFKEQ. Trimming at V came to 3 bases and at J to 5 bases, leaving 19 bases not matched to a gene. The CDR3 is made up of 20 amino acids. The CDR3 here is CASSQRGQGLPYFSDNEQFF. The CDR3 region has the DNA TGTGCCAGCAGCCAGAGGGGACAGGGGCTTCCGTATTTTTCCGACAATGAGCAGTTCTTC.

The chain recombines TRBV5-6 with TRBJ1-6; D perhaps matches TRBD1 (5 bases). CDR1 is SGHDT, CDR2 YYEEEE, per germline. The CDR3 is 15 amino acids. The V end lost 1 base, the J end lost 9 bases, and 14 bases lay between the germline ends. The CDR3 coding sequence is TGTGCCAGCAGCTTGAAGGCAGTGGGGGGTTCACCCCTCCACTTT. Translated, it gives CASSLKAVGGSPLHF.

The V call is TRBV12-5, the J call TRBJ2-5; no clear D. This CDR3 has 15 residues. Germline V gives CDR1 LGHNT, CDR2 FRNRAP. The CDR3 loop is CASSHFLSGQETQYF. DNA for the CDR3: TGTGCCAGCAGCCATTTCTTGTCAGGACAAGAGACCCAGTACTTC.

To note about this clonotype: The junction and the germline gene differ at one end; a read error may be behind it. The gene calls are TRBV27 and TRBJ1-2, with 7 bases that match TRBD1. The CDR3 runs 19 residues. Germline-derived CDR1 and CDR2 are MNHEY and SMNVEV (reference sequence). The CDR3 coding sequence is TGTGCCAGCCAGTCGACGGCGATAAAGCCGGGACAGCACAACTATGGCTACCCCTTC. This gives the protein CASQSTAIKPGQHNYGYPF.

This clonotype was seen a few times. The chain joins TRBV6-6 to TRBJ2-7, with D perhaps assigned TRBD1 or TRBD2 (5 bases each). Germline V gives CDR1 MNHNY, CDR2 SVGAGI (reference sequence). Trimming stripped 8 bases from V and 8 bases from J, with 19 bases between. The CDR3 is 13 residues long. The CDR3 DNA follows: TGTGCCAGCTTGCGAGGGGTGGGTGGGAAGCAGTACTTC. Its protein is CASLRGVGGKQYF.

This chain uses TRBV7-8 with TRBJ1-2; D is ambiguous. This CDR3 contains 13 residues. Trimming pared 5 bases from V and 2 bases from J, leaving 9 bases between. Germline CDR1 is SGHVS and CDR2 is FQNEAQ. CDR3 residues: CASSTNQNYGYTF. Here the CDR3 DNA reads TGTGCCAGCAGCACCAACCAGAACTATGGCTACACCTTC.

The chain carries TRBV7-9 and TRBJ1-2; D is possibly TRBD1 (5 bases). The CDR3 has 13 residues. Per the germline V gene, CDR1 is SEHNR and CDR2 is FQNEAQ (reference sequence). V lost 3 bases and J 8 bases, leaving 13 bases between the germline ends. CDR3 protein: CASSFGTGIGYTF. Here the CDR3 DNA reads TGTGCCAGCAGCTTTGGGACTGGCATAGGCTACACCTTC.

The rearrangement joins TRBV3-1 to TRBJ1-6; D call uncertain. The CDR3 is made up of 14 amino acids. V was shortened by 6 bases and J by 10 bases, with 16 bases between the two germline ends. The germline CDR1 and CDR2 sequences are LGHDT and YNNKEL (reference sequence). The CDR3 DNA follows: TGTGCCAGCAGACCCGCCAGGCGTGGATCACCCCTCCACTTT. Its protein product is CASRPARRGSPLHF.

The V and J genes are TRBV30 and TRBJ1-2, with D possibly being TRBD1 (6 bases). The CDR3 sequence is 13 residues long. The V end lost 4 bases, the J end lost 7 bases, and 16 bases lay between the germline ends. Germline loops: CDR1 GTSNPN, CDR2 SVGIG (reference sequence). Here the CDR3 reads CAWITGGARGYTF. The CDR3 nucleotides read TGTGCCTGGATAACCGGGGGCGCTCGTGGCTACACCTTC. Based on the CDR3 plus reference TRBV30 and TRBJ1-2, the full variable domain is SQTIHQWPATLVQPVGSPLSLECTVEGTSNPNLYWYRQAAGRGLQLLFYSVGIGQISSEVPQNLSASRPQDRQFILSSKKLLLSDSGFYLCAWITGGARGYTFGSGTRLTVV.

The rearrangement links TRBV3-1 to TRBJ2-3, with 9 nucleotides matching TRBD2. The CDR3 totals 15 residues. The ends lost 0 bases at V and 10 bases at J; junction bases unmatched: 8. Germline CDR1 is LGHDT and CDR2 is YNNKEL (reference sequence). Written as DNA, the CDR3 is TGTGCCAGCAGCCAAGATAGGCTAGCGGGATTATCGCAGTATTTT. It encodes CASSQDRLAGLSQYF.

This sequence joins TRBV7-9 and TRBJ2-3; 13 positions agree with TRBD2. This CDR3 is 18 amino acids long. J gave up 0 bases and V 5 bases, and 8 bases lay outside the gene matches. Germline loops: CDR1 SEHNR, CDR2 FQNEAQ (reference sequence). CDR3 region: CASSGRLAGGTSTDTQYF. The CDR3 coding sequence is TGTGCCAGCAGCGGGCGACTAGCGGGAGGAACTAGCACAGATACGCAGTATTTT.

The chain joins TRBV10-3 to TRBJ2-3; 8 bases are a match to TRBD2. Germline assignment: CDR1 ENHRY and CDR2 SYGVKD. The CDR3 covers 16 residues. Trimming at V came to 1 base and at J to 9 bases, leaving 12 bases not matched to a gene. The DNA of the CDR3 is TGTGCCATCAGTGAGTTCGCGGGAGGCGTTCAGGACACGCAGTATTTT. This codes for CAISEFAGGVQDTQYF.

This clonotype has at least ten counts. This chain uses TRBV30 with TRBJ2-7; D gene unclear. V was cut by 2 bases and J by 2 bases, with 13 bases left in between. CDR3 size: 14 residues. CDR1 and CDR2 (germline): GTSNPN, SVGIG (reference sequence). This CDR3 reads CAWSPTLNAYEQYF. In DNA, the CDR3 is TGTGCCTGGAGTCCAACCCTGAATGCCTACGAGCAGTACTTC.